The rows below give T cell receptor beta chains drawn from one sample of a study of cytomegalovirus exposure and HLA in healthy donors. The table came from immunoSEQ multiplex PCR; TCRdb's copy has only in-frame clones and leaves some out. The sample includes approximately 170,000 clones, roughly four fifths of them seen just once. Input material: PBMCs. These TCRs come from a female donor in good health and CMV-seronegative. Both conserved end residues are part of each CDR3. Fields, in order: clone size, V gene, J gene, D gene, CDR3 DNA, CDR3 protein. The D gene is left open where the match is weak. Clone size is stated in some rows and not others, as once, few, many or a class when expanded.

-,TRBV5-1,TRBJ2-5,TRBD1,TGCGCCAGCGGACAGGGGGCCCGCGAGACCCAGTACTTC,CASGQGARETQYF
-,TRBV5-4,TRBJ2-1,TRBD2,TGTGCCAGCAGCTTGGAGGCTAGCGGGAAAGAGCAGTTCTTC,CASSLEASGKEQFF
-,TRBV28,TRBJ2-3,-,TGTGCCAGCAGCCCCGCGGGTTCCTATACGCAGTATTTT,CASSPAGSYTQYF
few,TRBV2,TRBJ2-7,TRBD1,TGTGCCAGCAGTGAGTTAACCCTAAGGGACAGAGCCTACGAGCAGTACTTC,CASSELTLRDRAYEQYF
-,TRBV6-6,TRBJ2-7,-,TGTGCCAGCAGTTACGACACTACAGGGAAGCAGTACTTC,CASSYDTTGKQYF
-,TRBV30,TRBJ1-2,TRBD1,TGTGCCTGGAGTTTCGGACAGGGGTTTTATGGCTACACCTTC,CAWSFGQGFYGYTF
-,TRBV27,TRBJ2-7,TRBD2,TGTGCCAGCAGGACCATCGGGGGGAGTTCCTACGAGCAGTACTTC,CASRTIGGSSYEQYF
-,TRBV7-3,TRBJ2-3,-,TGTGCCAGCAGCACACAGGGTGGTACAGATACGCAGTATTTT,CASSTQGGTDTQYF
-,TRBV5-4,TRBJ2-7,TRBD1,TGTGCCAGCAGCTTGGAGTGGACAGGTGGGCAGTACTTC,CASSLEWTGGQYF
once,TRBV15,TRBJ2-1,TRBD2,TGTGCCATCTCGAGCGGCGGCTACGGACTAGCGGGGGGCACCAATGAGCAGTTCTTC,CAISSGGYGLAGGTNEQFF
-,TRBV27,TRBJ2-1,TRBD2,TGTGCCAGCAGAGCGGGTGCGGGGGGCGGCCGTCCTTACAATGAGCAGTTCTTC,CASRAGAGGGRPYNEQFF
-,TRBV27,TRBJ1-4,TRBD1,TGTGCCAGCAGTTACCGACAGGGAGGTATTGAAAAACTGTTTTTT,CASSYRQGGIEKLFF
few,TRBV30,TRBJ1-2,-,TGTGCCTGGGCTAGGGGTCGAGGTGGGGGCTACACCTTC,CAWARGRGGGYTF
few,TRBV27,TRBJ2-7,TRBD1,TGTGCCAGCAGTCCCCGAGTAAAAACCGGGACAGGGCTCTACGAGCAGTACTTC,CASSPRVKTGTGLYEQYF
-,TRBV10-3,TRBJ2-7,-,TGTGCCATCAGTGAGGGGTCGGAGGGGAAGGACGAGCAGTACTTC,CAISEGSEGKDEQYF
few,TRBV7-2,TRBJ1-4,TRBD1,TGTGCCAGCAGCAATAAGGTCCCAGGGGGCACGGCTAATGAAAAACTGTTTTTT,CASSNKVPGGTANEKLFF
-,TRBV28,TRBJ1-5,TRBD1,TGTGCCAGCACCGGCCTCCGGGACAGGGTTCAGCCCCAGCATTTT,CASTGLRDRVQPQHF
once,TRBV7-3,TRBJ1-2,-,TGTGCCAGCAGCCCGGGGGGGCGCTATGGCTACACCTTC,CASSPGGRYGYTF
few,TRBV5-1,TRBJ2-7,-,TGCGCCAGCAGCTTCGACAGAACCTACGAGCAGTACTTC,CASSFDRTYEQYF
few,TRBV30,TRBJ1-1,-,TGTGCCTGGAGTTTAACAGCGAACACTGAAGCTTTCTTT,CAWSLTANTEAFF
-,TRBV9,TRBJ1-4,TRBD1,TGTGCCAGCAGCCCTAGGACAGGGACTGAAAAACTGTTTTTT,CASSPRTGTEKLFF
-,TRBV5-1,TRBJ2-3,-,TGCGCCAGCAGCTTGACCCTAGCGCTGAGCACAGATACGCAGTATTTT,CASSLTLALSTDTQYF
-,TRBV7-8,TRBJ2-2,TRBD2,TGTGCCAGCAGCTCCTTCATGGGGGGGGGATCGAACACCGGGGAGCTGTTTTTT,CASSSFMGGGSNTGELFF
once,TRBV5-4,TRBJ1-4,TRBD1,TGTGCCAGCAGCCTTATAGCCGGGACAGGGGGAGAAAAACTGTTTTTT,CASSLIAGTGGEKLFF
-,TRBV7-3,TRBJ2-1,TRBD2,TGTGCCAGCAGCCGCGGGGGGAGCTCCTACAATGAGCAGTTCTTC,CASSRGGSSYNEQFF
few,TRBV28,TRBJ2-5,-,TGTGCCAGCAGCCCCGCAGGAGGACGAGAGACCCAGTACTTC,CASSPAGGRETQYF
-,TRBV2,TRBJ2-5,TRBD2,TGTGCCACCTCGTCGGGGGGGAACCAAGAGACCCAGTACTTC,CATSSGGNQETQYF
-,TRBV11-2,TRBJ1-3,-,TGTGCCAGCAGCTTGAGACAGACCTCTGGAAACACCATATATTTT,CASSLRQTSGNTIYF
once,TRBV7-9,TRBJ1-2,TRBD1,TGTTCCAGCAGCCGGGACAGGGCCTACAGGGGTGGCTACACCTTC,CSSSRDRAYRGGYTF
-,TRBV29-1,TRBJ2-4,-,TGCAGCGCGGGGAGCTCAAACATTCAGTACTTC,CSAGSSNIQYF
-,TRBV28,TRBJ1-2,-,TGTGCCAGCAGTTTAATCAGGGTCCCTAACTATGGCTACACCTTC,CASSLIRVPNYGYTF
-,TRBV4-3,TRBJ1-2,-,TGCGCCAGCAGCCATCCCCAAGGGGGGGCAGTATGCTATGGCTACACCTTC,CASSHPQGGAVCYGYTF
-,TRBV7-9,TRBJ1-2,-,TGTGCCAGCAGCGATACTGGCGGGGGACATTATGGCTACACCTTC,CASSDTGGGHYGYTF
once,TRBV5-4,TRBJ1-6,TRBD1,TGTGCCAGCAGCTTGCTCGCAGGGGGCGATTCACCCCTCCACTTT,CASSLLAGGDSPLHF
-,TRBV4-3,TRBJ2-1,TRBD1,TGCGCCAGCAGCCAGAGACGGGACAGCTCTTACAATGAGCAGTTCTTC,CASSQRRDSSYNEQFF
once,TRBV7-8,TRBJ1-1,TRBD1,TGTGCCAGCAGCGTCAACCGGGACAGAAAAGCTTTCTTT,CASSVNRDRKAFF
-,TRBV28,TRBJ2-7,TRBD1,TGTGCCAGCAGCCCCCCGACAGGGGGCGAGCAGTACTTC,CASSPPTGGEQYF
-,TRBV19,TRBJ1-5,-,TGTGCCAGTAGTACTCGACAGGCCGATCAGCCCCAGCATTTT,CASSTRQADQPQHF
-,TRBV7-9,TRBJ1-2,-,TGTGCCAGCAGCCTGCAGGCCTATGGCTACACCTTC,CASSLQAYGYTF
-,TRBV2,TRBJ2-1,TRBD2,TGTGCCAGCAGTCCTGAGCGGGGCTCCTACAATGAGCAGTTCTTC,CASSPERGSYNEQFF
-,TRBV7-2,TRBJ2-3,TRBD2,TGTGCCAGCAGCCCTAAATCCGGGACTAGCGGGGGGGCAGGGGATACGCAGTATTTT,CASSPKSGTSGGAGDTQYF
few,TRBV28,TRBJ2-1,TRBD1,TGTGCCAGCAGTCCCCCTCCGGGACAGGGCTATGATGAGCAGTTCTTC,CASSPPPGQGYDEQFF
-,TRBV11-1,TRBJ1-5,-,TGTGCCAGCAGCTCCGGGTACAATCAGCCCCAGCATTTT,CASSSGYNQPQHF
-,TRBV4-1,TRBJ2-7,TRBD1,TGCGCCAGCAGCCAAGAAAGCGTGCGCCTTACACAGGGGCGGGCCGAGCAGTACTTC,CASSQESVRLTQGRAEQYF
-,TRBV5-1,TRBJ1-1,-,TGCGCCAGCAGCTTGGCCCAGGGCCCCGCGAGGACTGAAGCTTTCTTT,CASSLAQGPARTEAFF